This paragraph reports one T cell receptor (beta chain). As yet, its antigen is unknown. Using immunoSEQ multiplex PCR, the repertoire was profiled, and TCRdb retains in-frame clones only, with some absent. This table holds millions of clones, over 90% found once. The CDR3 length is 14 residues. Germline CDR1 is SNHLY and CDR2 is FYNNEI. Germline trimming cut 7 bases from V and 4 bases from J; bases unmatched to any gene: 8. These data come from a study of shared clonotypes between healthy human individuals. Broader study findings: Clonotype sharing among donors was expected to depend on sequencing depth.

This TCR was sampled from a man aged 18 to 30 in good health. Some clones in this sample may be carry-over from other donors' samples. The chain couples TRBV2 to TRBJ2-7; 9 bases agree with TRBD1. The sequenced sample was naive CD4+ T cells from PBMCs. Described subset: CD45RA+ positively selected. Here the CDR3 DNA reads TGTGCCAGCACTCCGGACAGGGGTAATTACGAGCAGTACTTC. Its protein product is CASTPDRGNYEQYF.